This T cell receptor beta chain was recovered during a study of cytomegalovirus exposure and HLA in healthy donors. Germline V gene lookup returns CDR1 MGHRA and CDR2 YSYEKL. The CDR3 covers 15 residues. Trimming cost V 1 base and J 4 bases, with 13 bases left between them. Primers included in the PCR were 60 Vbeta and 13 Jbeta primers. The data were produced by immunoSEQ multiplex PCR, yet TCRdb's version contains in-frame clones alone and is incomplete. Of 95,000 to 150,000 clones in the sample, around 66% were seen once. The sample consisted of PBMCs. The TCR sequence derives from a woman aged 35 to 49 in good health and CMV-seropositive. The J gene is TRBJ2-5, the V gene TRBV4-1; D not resolved. Written as DNA, the CDR3 is TGCGCCAGCAGCCAAGTCCTCCCGGAGACAGAGACCCAGTACTTC. Its protein is CASSQVLPETETQYF.